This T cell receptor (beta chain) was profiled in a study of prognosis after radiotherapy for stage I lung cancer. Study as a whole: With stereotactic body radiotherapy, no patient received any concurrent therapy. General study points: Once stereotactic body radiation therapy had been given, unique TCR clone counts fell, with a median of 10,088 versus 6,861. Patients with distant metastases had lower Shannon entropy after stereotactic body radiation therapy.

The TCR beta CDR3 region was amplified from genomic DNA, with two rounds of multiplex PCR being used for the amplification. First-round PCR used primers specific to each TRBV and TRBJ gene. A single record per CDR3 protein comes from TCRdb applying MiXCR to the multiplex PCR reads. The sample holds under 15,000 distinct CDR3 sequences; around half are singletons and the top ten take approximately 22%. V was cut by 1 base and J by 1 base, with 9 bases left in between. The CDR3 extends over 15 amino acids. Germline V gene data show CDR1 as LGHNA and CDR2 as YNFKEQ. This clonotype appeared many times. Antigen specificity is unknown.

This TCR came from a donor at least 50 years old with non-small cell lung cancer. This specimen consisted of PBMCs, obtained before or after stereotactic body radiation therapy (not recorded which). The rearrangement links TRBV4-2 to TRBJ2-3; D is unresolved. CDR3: CASSQADPGTDTQYF. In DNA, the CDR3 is TGTGCCAGCAGCCAAGCGGACCCCGGCACAGATACGCAGTATTTT.